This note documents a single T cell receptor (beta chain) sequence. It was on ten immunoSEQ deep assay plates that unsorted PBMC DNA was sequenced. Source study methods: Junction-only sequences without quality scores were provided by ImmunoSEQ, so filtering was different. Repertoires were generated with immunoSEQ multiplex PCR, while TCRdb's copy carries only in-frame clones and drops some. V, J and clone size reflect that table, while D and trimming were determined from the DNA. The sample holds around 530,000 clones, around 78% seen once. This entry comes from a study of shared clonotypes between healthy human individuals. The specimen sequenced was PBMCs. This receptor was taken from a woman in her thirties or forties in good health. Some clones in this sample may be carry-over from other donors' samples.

This CDR3 reads CASSPPRREAEQYF. The CDR3 DNA reads TGTGCCAGCAGCCCCCCGCGGAGGGAGGCCGAGCAGTACTTC. V and J are TRBV11-2 and TRBJ2-7, with D possibly matching TRBD2 (6 bases). CDR1 and CDR2 from the germline V gene are SGHAT and FQNNGV. V dropped 5 bases and J dropped 6 bases, with 17 bases sitting between them. CDR3 length equals 14 residues. Full variable domain (missing parts from reference TRBV11-2 and TRBJ2-7): EAGVAQSPRYKIIEKRQSVAFWCNPISGHATLYWYQQILGQGPKLLIQFQNNGVVDDSQLPKDRFSAERLKGVDSTLKIQPAKLEDSAVYLCASSPPRREAEQYFGPGTRLTVT.